This T cell receptor beta chain was obtained from a study of blood T cell dynamics during melanoma immunotherapy. Turning to the study itself: Metastatic melanoma patients received first-line pembrolizumab or nivolumab plus ipilimumab.

Sequencing used immunoSEQ multiplex PCR; TCRdb keeps in-frame clones, though not all of them. The repertoire holds about 8,500 clones, approximately 80% seen once, with more than 0.95% in the top ten. V lost 0 bases and J lost 8; bases outside the gene matches: 7. Germline lookup yields CDR1 GTSNPN and CDR2 SVGIG (reference sequence). The CDR3 sequence is 14 residues long. Time point specified: pre-treatment baseline. Sequencing used blood, obtained from a patient treated with checkpoint blockade. The receptor comes from a human donor with melanoma. This sequence joins TRBV30 and TRBJ2-1; 7 bases agree with TRBD2. The CDR3 DNA sequence: TGTGCCTGGAGTGTTGGCGGGAGCGGCGATGAGCAGTTCTTC. Its translation: CAWSVGGSGDEQFF.